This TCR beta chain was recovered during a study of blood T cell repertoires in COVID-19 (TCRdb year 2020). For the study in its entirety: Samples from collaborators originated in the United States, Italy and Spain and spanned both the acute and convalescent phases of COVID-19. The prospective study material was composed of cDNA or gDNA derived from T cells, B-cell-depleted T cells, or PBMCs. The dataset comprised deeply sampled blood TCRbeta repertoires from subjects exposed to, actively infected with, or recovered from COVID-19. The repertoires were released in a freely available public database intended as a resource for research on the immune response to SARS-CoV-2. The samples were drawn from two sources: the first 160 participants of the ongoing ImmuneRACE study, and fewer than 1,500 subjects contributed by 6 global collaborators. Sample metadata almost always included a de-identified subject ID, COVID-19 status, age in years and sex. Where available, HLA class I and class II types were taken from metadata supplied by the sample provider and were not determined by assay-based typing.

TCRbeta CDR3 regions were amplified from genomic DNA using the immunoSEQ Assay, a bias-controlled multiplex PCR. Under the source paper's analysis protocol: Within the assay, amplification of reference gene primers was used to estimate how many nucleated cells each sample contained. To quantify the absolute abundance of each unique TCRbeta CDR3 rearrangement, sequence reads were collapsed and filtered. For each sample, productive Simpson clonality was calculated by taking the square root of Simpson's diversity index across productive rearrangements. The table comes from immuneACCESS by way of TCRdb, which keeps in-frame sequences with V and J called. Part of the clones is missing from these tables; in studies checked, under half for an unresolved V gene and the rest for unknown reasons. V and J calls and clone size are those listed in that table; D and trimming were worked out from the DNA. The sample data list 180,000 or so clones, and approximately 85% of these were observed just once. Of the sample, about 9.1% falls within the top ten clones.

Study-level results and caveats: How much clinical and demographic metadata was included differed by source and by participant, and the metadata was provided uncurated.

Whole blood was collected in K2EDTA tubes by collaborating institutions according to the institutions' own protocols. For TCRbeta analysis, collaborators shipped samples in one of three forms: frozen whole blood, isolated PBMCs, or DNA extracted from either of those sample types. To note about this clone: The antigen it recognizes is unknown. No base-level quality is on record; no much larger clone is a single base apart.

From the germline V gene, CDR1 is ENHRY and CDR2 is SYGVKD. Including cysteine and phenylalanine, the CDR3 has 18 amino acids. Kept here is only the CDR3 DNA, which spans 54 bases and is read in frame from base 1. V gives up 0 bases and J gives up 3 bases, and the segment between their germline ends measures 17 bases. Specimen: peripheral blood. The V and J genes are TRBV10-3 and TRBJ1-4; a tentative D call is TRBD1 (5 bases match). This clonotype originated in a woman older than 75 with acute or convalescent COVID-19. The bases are TGTGCCATCAGTGAGTCAGAGCCAGGGAAGGTGCCTAATGAAAAACTGTTTTTT. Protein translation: CAISESEPGKVPNEKLFF.